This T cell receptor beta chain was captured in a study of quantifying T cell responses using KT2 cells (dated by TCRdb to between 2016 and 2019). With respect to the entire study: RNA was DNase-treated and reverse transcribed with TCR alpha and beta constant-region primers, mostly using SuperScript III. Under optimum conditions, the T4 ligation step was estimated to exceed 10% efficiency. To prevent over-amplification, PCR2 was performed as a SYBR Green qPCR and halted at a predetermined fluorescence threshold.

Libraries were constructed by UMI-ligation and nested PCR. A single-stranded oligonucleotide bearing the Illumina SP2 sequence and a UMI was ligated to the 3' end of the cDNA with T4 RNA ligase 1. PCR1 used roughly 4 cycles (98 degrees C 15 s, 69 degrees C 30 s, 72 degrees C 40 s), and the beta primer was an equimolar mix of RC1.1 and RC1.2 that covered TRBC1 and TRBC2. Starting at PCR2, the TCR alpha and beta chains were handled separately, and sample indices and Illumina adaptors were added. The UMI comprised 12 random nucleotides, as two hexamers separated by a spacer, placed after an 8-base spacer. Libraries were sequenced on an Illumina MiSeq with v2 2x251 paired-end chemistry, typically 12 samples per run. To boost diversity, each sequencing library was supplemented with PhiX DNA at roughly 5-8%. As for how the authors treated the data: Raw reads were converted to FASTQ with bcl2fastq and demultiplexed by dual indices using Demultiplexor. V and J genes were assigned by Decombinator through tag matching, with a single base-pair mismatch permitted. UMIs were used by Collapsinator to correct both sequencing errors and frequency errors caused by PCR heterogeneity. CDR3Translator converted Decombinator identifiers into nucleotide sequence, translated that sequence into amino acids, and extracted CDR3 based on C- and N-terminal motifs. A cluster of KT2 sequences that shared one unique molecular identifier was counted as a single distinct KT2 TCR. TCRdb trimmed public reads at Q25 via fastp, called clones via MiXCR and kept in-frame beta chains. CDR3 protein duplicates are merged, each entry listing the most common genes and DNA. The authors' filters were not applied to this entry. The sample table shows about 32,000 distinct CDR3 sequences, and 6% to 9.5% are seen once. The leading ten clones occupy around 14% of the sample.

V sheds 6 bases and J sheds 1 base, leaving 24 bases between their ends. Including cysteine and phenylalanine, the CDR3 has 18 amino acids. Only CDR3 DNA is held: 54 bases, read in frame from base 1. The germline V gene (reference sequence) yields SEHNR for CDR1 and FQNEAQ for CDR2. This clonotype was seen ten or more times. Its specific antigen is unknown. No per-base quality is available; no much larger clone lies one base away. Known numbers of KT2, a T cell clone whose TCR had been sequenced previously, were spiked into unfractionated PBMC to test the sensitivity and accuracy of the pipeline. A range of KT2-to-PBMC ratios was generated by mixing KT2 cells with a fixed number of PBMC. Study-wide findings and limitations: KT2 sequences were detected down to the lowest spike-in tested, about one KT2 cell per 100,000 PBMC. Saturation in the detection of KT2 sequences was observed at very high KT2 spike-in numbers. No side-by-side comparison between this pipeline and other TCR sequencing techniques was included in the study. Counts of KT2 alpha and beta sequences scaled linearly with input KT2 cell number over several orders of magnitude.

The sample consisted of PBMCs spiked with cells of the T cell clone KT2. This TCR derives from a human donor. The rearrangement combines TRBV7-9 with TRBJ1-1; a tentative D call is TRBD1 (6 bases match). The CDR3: CASRSGRPGAASNTEAFF. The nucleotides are TGTGCCAGCAGGTCAGGCAGGCCAGGGGCTGCGTCGAACACTGAAGCTTTCTTT.